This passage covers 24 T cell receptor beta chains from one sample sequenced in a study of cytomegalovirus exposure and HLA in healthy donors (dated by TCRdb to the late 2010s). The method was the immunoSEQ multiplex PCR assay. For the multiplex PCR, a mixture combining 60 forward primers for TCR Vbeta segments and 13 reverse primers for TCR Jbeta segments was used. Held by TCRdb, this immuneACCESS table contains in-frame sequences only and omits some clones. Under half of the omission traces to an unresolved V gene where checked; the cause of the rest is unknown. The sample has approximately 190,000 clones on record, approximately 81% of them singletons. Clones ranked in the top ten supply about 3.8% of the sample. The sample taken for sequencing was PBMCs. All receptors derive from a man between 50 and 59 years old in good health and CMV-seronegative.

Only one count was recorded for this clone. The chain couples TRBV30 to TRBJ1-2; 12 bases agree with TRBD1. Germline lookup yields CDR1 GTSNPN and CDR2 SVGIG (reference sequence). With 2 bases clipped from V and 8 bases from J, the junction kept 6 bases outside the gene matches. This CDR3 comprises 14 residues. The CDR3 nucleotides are TGTGCCTGGAGTCTGGGACAGGGGGCTCGCGGCTACACCTTC. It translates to CAWSLGQGARGYTF.

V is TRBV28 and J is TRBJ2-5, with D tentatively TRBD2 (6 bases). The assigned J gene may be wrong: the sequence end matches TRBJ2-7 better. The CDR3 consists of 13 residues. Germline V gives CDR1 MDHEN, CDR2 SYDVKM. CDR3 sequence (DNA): TGTGCCAGCAGTGTATCTAGCGACTACGAGCAGTACTTC. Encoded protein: CASSVSSDYEQYF.

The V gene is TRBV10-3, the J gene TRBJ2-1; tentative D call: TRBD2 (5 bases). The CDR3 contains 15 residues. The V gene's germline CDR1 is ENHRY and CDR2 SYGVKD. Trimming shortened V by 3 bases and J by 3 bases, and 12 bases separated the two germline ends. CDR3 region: CAISDRDGDYNEQFF. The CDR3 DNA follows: TGTGCCATCAGTGACCGGGATGGAGACTACAATGAGCAGTTCTTC.

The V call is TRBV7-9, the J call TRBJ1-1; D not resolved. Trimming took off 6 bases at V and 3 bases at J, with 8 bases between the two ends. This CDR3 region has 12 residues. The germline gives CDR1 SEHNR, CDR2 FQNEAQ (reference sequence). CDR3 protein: CASRLGDTEAFF. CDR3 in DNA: TGTGCCAGCAGATTGGGAGACACTGAAGCTTTCTTT.

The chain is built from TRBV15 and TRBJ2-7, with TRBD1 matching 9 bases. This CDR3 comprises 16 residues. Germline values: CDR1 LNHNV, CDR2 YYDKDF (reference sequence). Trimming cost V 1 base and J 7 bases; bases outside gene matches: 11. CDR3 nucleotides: TGTGCCACCAGCAGAGCTCCGGGACAGGGAGGGGTAGAGCAGTACTTC. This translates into CATSRAPGQGGVEQYF.

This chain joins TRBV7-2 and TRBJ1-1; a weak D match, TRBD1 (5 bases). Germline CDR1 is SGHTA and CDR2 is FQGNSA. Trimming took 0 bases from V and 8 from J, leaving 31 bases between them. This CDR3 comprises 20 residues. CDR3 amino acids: CASSLAPYRNRGARTLEAFF. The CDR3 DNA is TGTGCCAGCAGCTTAGCGCCCTATCGAAACCGCGGGGCACGGACTCTCGAAGCTTTCTTT.

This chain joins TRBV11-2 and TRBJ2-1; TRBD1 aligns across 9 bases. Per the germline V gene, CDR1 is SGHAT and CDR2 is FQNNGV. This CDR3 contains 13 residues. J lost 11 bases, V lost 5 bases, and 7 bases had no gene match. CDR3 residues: CASSQGQGQKQFF. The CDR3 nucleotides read TGTGCCAGCAGCCAGGGACAGGGTCAAAAGCAGTTCTTC. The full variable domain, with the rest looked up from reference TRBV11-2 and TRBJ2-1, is EAGVAQSPRYKIIEKRQSVAFWCNPISGHATLYWYQQILGQGPKLLIQFQNNGVVDDSQLPKDRFSAERLKGVDSTLKIQPAKLEDSAVYLCASSQGQGQKQFFGPGTRLTVL.

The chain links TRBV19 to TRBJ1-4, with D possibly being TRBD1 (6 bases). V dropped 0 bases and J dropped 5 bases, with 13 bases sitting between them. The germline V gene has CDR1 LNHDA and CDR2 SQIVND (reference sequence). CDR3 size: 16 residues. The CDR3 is CASSIDGQSHNEKLFF. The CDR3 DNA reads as TGTGCCAGTAGTATAGACGGACAGTCCCACAATGAAAAACTGTTTTTT.

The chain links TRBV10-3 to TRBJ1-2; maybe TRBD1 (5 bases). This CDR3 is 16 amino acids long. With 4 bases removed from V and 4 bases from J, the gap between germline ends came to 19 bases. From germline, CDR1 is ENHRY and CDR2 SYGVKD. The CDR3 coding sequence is TGTGCCATCAGTGTCCGGGCGGGGCCCTCCTTCTATGGCTACACCTTC. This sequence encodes CAISVRAGPSFYGYTF.

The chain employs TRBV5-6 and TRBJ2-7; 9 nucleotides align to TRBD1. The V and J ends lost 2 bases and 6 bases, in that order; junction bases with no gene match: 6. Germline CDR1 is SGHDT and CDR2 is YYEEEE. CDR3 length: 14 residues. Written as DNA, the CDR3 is TGTGCCAGCAGCTTTCTCGGGACAGGGATCGAGCAGTACTTC. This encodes CASSFLGTGIEQYF.

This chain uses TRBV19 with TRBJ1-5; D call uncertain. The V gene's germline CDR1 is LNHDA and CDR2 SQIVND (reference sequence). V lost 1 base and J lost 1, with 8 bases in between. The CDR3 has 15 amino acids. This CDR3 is CASSIGPGSNQPQHF. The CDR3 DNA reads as TGTGCCAGTAGTATAGGTCCGGGGAGCAATCAGCCCCAGCATTTT.

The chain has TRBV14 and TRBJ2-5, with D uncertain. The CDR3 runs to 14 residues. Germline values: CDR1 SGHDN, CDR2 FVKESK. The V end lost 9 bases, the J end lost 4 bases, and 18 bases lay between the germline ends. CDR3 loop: CARAQVLIRETQYF. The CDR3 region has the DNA TGTGCCAGGGCCCAGGTGCTGATCCGAGAGACCCAGTACTTC.

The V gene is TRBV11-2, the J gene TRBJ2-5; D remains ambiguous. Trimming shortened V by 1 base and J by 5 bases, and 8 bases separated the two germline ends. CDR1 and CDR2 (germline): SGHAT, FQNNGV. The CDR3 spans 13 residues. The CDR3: CASSLVRSETQYF. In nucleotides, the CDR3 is TGTGCCAGCAGCTTAGTCCGGTCTGAGACCCAGTACTTC. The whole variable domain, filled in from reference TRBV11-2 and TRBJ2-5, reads EAGVAQSPRYKIIEKRQSVAFWCNPISGHATLYWYQQILGQGPKLLIQFQNNGVVDDSQLPKDRFSAERLKGVDSTLKIQPAKLEDSAVYLCASSLVRSETQYFGPGTRLLVL.

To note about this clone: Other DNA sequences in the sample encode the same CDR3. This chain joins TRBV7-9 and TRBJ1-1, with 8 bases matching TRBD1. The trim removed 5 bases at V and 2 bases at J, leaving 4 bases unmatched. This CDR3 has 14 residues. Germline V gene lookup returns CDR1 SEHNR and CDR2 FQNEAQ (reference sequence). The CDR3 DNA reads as TGTGCCAGCAGCCTCACAGGGGGAAACACTGAAGCTTTCTTT. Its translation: CASSLTGGNTEAFF.

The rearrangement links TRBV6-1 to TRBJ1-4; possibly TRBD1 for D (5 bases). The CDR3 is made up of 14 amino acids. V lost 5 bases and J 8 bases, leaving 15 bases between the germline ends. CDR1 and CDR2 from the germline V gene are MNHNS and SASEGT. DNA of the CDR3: TGTGCCAGCAGTCCCGGGACTACGCGGGAAAAACTGTTTTTT. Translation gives CASSPGTTREKLFF.

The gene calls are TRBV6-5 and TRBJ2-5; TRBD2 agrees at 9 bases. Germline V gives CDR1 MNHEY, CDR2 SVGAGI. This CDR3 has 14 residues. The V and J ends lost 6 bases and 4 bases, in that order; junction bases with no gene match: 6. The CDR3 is CASRAGGLGETQYF. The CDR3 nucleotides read TGTGCCAGCAGGGCGGGGGGGCTGGGAGAGACCCAGTACTTC.

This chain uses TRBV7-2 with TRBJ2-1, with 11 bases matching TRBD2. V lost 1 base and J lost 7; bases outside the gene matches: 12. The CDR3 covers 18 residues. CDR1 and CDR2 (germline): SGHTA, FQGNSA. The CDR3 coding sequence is TGTGCCAGCAGCTTAGATGGTCTAGCGGGGGGTGGGGCTAATGAGCAGTTCTTC. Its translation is CASSLDGLAGGGANEQFF.

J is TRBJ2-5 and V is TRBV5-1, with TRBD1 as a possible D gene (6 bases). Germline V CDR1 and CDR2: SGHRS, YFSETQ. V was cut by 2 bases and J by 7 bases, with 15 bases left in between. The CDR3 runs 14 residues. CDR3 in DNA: TGCGCCAGCAGCTTAGGACAGCCAGTAGGGACCCAGTACTTC. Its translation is CASSLGQPVGTQYF.

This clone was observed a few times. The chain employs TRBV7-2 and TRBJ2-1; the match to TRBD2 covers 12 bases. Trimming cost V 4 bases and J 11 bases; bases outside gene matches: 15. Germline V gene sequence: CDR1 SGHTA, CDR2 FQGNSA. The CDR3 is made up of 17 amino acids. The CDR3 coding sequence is TGTGCCAGCAGCTCCCCGACTAGCGGGGGCGTCATCAGGCAGCAGTTCTTC. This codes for CASSSPTSGGVIRQQFF.

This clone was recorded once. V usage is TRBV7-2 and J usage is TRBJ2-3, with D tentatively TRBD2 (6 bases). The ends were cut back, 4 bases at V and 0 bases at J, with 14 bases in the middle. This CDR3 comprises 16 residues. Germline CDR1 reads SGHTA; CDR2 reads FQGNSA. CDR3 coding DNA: TGTGCCAGCAGCTCGCTCGGGACTCCTAGCACAGATACGCAGTATTTT. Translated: CASSSLGTPSTDTQYF.

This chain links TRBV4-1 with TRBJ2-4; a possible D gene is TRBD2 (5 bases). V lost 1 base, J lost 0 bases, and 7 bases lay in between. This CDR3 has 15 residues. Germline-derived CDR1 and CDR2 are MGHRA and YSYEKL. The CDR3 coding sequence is TGCGCCAGCAGCCAAGTAGGACTAGCCAAAAACATTCAGTACTTC. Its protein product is CASSQVGLAKNIQYF.

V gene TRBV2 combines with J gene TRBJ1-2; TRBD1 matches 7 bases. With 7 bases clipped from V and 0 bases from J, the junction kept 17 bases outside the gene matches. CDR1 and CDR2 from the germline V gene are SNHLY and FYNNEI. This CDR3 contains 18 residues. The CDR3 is CASIFRVGQEITNYGYTF. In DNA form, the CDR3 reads TGTGCCAGCATTTTCCGGGTCGGACAGGAGATAACTAACTATGGCTACACCTTC.

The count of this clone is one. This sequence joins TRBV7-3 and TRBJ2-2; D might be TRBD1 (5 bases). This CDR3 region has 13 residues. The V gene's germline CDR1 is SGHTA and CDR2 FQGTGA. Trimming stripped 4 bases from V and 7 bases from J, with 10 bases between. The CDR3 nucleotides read TGTGCCAGCAGCTCCCGACAGAACGGGGAGCTGTTTTTT. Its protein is CASSSRQNGELFF.

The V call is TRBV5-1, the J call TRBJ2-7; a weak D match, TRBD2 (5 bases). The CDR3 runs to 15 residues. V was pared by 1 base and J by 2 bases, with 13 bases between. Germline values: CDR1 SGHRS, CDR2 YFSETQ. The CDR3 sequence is CASSLTGSTAYEQYF. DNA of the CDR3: TGCGCCAGCAGCTTGACGGGATCCACTGCCTACGAGCAGTACTTC.